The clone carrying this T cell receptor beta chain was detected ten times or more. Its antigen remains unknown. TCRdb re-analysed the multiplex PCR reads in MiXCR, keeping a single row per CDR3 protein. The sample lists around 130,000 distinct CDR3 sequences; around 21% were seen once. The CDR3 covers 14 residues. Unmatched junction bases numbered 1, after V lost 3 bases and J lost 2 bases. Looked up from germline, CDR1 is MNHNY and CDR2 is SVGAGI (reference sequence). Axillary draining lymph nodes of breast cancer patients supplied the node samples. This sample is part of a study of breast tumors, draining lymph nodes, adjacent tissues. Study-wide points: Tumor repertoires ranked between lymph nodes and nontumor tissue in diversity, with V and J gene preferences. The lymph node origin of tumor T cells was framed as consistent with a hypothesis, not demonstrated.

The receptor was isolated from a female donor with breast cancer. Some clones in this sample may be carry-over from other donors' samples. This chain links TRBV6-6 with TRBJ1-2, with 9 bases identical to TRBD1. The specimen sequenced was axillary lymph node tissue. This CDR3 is CASSYTGGNYGYTF. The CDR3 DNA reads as TGTGCCAGCAGTTATACAGGGGGCAACTATGGCTACACCTTC.